A single sample gave rise to the 27 T cell receptor beta chains below, sequenced in a study of technical replicates of blood from a few donors. Clones were read by immunoSEQ multiplex PCR, and TCRdb kept only the in-frame ones, dropping some. The table includes 62,000 or so clones, about 88% detected once. What was sequenced was PBMCs. Source of these receptors: a human donor in good health. Some clones in this sample may be carry-over from other donors' samples.

This chain links TRBV27 with TRBJ1-5, with 7 positions matching TRBD1. Germline V gene lookup returns CDR1 MNHEY and CDR2 SMNVEV (reference sequence). The CDR3 is 17 residues long. With 5 bases clipped from V and 1 base from J, the junction kept 11 bases outside the gene matches. Here the CDR3 DNA reads TGTGCCAGCAGTCTCCCGGGACAGCCGAGGAGCAATCAGCCCCAGCATTTT. This codes for CASSLPGQPRSNQPQHF.

The V and J genes are TRBV2 and TRBJ1-1; D remains unclear. The CDR3 length is 13 residues. Trimming took 3 bases from V and 3 from J, leaving 8 bases between them. Germline V CDR1 and CDR2: SNHLY, FYNNEI. CDR3 loop: CASSDYGYTEAFF. The CDR3 bases are TGTGCCAGCAGTGATTACGGGTACACTGAAGCTTTCTTT.

The chain uses TRBV7-2 and TRBJ2-6; no reliable D call. The CDR3 loop spans 13 amino acids. Trimming removed 6 bases at V and 2 bases at J, with 5 bases between. The germline V gene encodes CDR1 SGHTA and CDR2 FQGNSA. The CDR3 loop reads CASREAGANVLTF. In DNA form, the CDR3 reads TGTGCCAGCAGAGAGGCTGGGGCCAACGTCCTGACTTTC.

This chain joins TRBV5-1 and TRBJ1-4; D remains ambiguous. V dropped 0 bases and J dropped 13 bases, with 16 bases sitting between them. The CDR3 runs to 14 residues. CDR1 and CDR2 from the germline V gene are SGHRS and YFSETQ. The CDR3 DNA is TGCGCCAGCAGCTTGGCACAGAGCACGGAGGGACTGTTTTTT. Residues: CASSLAQSTEGLFF.

The genes are TRBV4-1 and TRBJ2-3; 11 bases match TRBD1. Germline lookup yields CDR1 MGHRA and CDR2 YSYEKL. V was pared by 4 bases and J by 6 bases, with 9 bases of the junction left unmatched. The CDR3 totals 16 residues. For the CDR3, the DNA is TGCGCCAGCAGCCGGAGGGACAGGGGGTATTCGGATACGCAGTATTTT. It yields the protein CASSRRDRGYSDTQYF.

The chain joins TRBV18 to TRBJ2-7, with a weak D call TRBD1 (5 bases). The germline gives CDR1 KGHSH, CDR2 LQKENI. The V end lost 3 bases, the J end lost 0 bases, and 9 bases lay between the germline ends. The CDR3 runs to 14 residues. CDR3 coding DNA: TGTGCCAGCTCACCTGGGGCTCTCTCCTACGAGCAGTACTTC. This gives the protein CASSPGALSYEQYF. The entire variable domain, with the rest obtained from reference TRBV18 and TRBJ2-7, is as follows: NAGVMQNPRHLVRRRGQEARLRCSPMKGHSHVYWYRQLPEEGLKFMVYLQKENIIDESGMPKERFSAEFPKEGPSILRIQQVVRGDSAAYFCASSPGALSYEQYFGPGTRLTVT.

This chain connects TRBV7-3 to TRBJ2-1, with TRBD2 identical over 8 bases. The CDR3 totals 14 residues. Trimming at V came to 2 bases and at J to 6 bases, leaving 3 bases not matched to a gene. Germline V CDR1 and CDR2: SGHTA, FQGTGA. The CDR3 DNA follows: TGTGCCAGCAGCTTATACGCGGGGGGCAATGAGCAGTTCTTC. Amino acid sequence: CASSLYAGGNEQFF.

The chain combines TRBV6-6 with TRBJ1-2; D ambiguous. This CDR3 is 15 amino acids long. Germline V CDR1 and CDR2: MNHNY, SVGAGI (reference sequence). V lost 4 bases to trimming and J lost 3 bases, with 15 bases between them. The CDR3 sequence is CASSFTWTGDYGYTF. The CDR3 DNA sequence: TGTGCCAGCAGTTTCACTTGGACTGGGGACTATGGCTACACCTTC.

The chain is built from TRBV27 and TRBJ2-7; 8 nucleotides align to TRBD2. J lost 6 bases, V lost 1 base, and 8 bases had no gene match. Per germline, CDR1 MNHEY and CDR2 SMNVEV (reference sequence). This CDR3 contains 15 residues. Here the CDR3 DNA reads TGTGCCAGCAGTTTATGGTCTAGCGGGCACTCCGAGCAGTACTTC. This gives the protein CASSLWSSGHSEQYF.

V is TRBV19 and J is TRBJ2-1; 7 nucleotides match TRBD1. The length of the CDR3 is 15 residues. V was pared by 3 bases and J by 5 bases, with 7 bases of the junction left unmatched. Per the germline V gene, CDR1 is LNHDA and CDR2 is SQIVND (reference sequence). The CDR3 DNA is TGTGCCAGTAGTATTCGTCTAGGGGGCCACAATGAGCAGTTCTTC. Amino acids: CASSIRLGGHNEQFF.

The rearrangement links TRBV10-3 to TRBJ1-2; a weak D match, TRBD1 (5 bases). The CDR3 length is 16 residues. The germline gives CDR1 ENHRY, CDR2 SYGVKD. With 3 bases removed from V and 3 bases from J, the gap between germline ends came to 17 bases. CDR3 bases: TGTGCCATCAGTGACAAGGTGGTAGGGGACTACTATGGCTACACCTTC. This codes for CAISDKVVGDYYGYTF.

The chain links TRBV18 to TRBJ1-2, with unresolved D. The CDR3 has 13 amino acids. Germline CDR1 reads KGHSH; CDR2 reads LQKENI. The V gene lost 4 bases and the J gene lost 4 bases, with 10 bases spanning the gap. The CDR3 is CASSHTEAYGYTF. CDR3 in DNA: TGTGCCAGCTCACACACGGAGGCCTATGGCTACACCTTC.

This chain joins TRBV25-1 and TRBJ2-1, with TRBD2 matching 13 bases. V was clipped by 2 bases and J by 9 bases; unmatched bases: 10. CDR1 MGHDK and CDR2 SYGVNS come from the germline V gene. This CDR3 has 17 amino acids. The CDR3 sequence: CASSETLGTSGASEQFF. CDR3 DNA: TGTGCCAGCAGTGAAACCCTTGGGACTAGCGGGGCAAGTGAGCAGTTCTTC.

This chain joins TRBV9 and TRBJ2-1, with TRBD2 matching over 9 bases. CDR1 and CDR2 (germline): SGDLS, YYNGEE. The junction had 1 base not matched to a gene; V was cut back by 3 bases and J by 0 bases. The CDR3 is 15 amino acids. The CDR3 DNA is TGTGCCAGCAGCGATAGCGGGAGCTCCTACAATGAGCAGTTCTTC. Protein: CASSDSGSSYNEQFF.

V usage is TRBV30 and J usage is TRBJ2-5; 8 nucleotides match TRBD1. Germline V gene lookup returns CDR1 GTSNPN and CDR2 SVGIG (reference sequence). The ends lost 2 bases at V and 5 bases at J; junction bases unmatched: 4. The CDR3 has 13 amino acids. The CDR3 DNA is TGTGCCTGGAGTTGGCAGGGGGCGGAGACCCAGTACTTC. Translation: CAWSWQGAETQYF.

The chain links TRBV2 to TRBJ2-5; 7 bases line up with TRBD2. Germline CDR1 and CDR2: SNHLY and FYNNEI. The J segment lost 4 bases and the V segment lost 8 bases, leaving 16 bases of the junction unmatched. This CDR3 has 16 residues. CDR3 coding DNA: TGTGCCAGCCTTAAAAAAGAGGCGGCGGGAGCAGAGACCCAGTACTTC. Residues: CASLKKEAAGAETQYF.

There are a few counts of this clone. The rearrangement links TRBV29-1 to TRBJ2-5, with 7 bases aligning to TRBD2. The CDR3 is 13 amino acids. After removal of 6 bases from V and 4 bases from J, the junction contained 8 bases not matched to a gene. CDR1 is SQVTM, CDR2 ANQGSEA, per germline. The CDR3 region is CSVPGGRGETQYF. In DNA form, the CDR3 reads TGCAGCGTCCCCGGGGGGAGGGGAGAGACCCAGTACTTC.

J is TRBJ2-1 and V is TRBV11-3, with 7 positions matching TRBD1. J gave up 4 bases and V 5 bases, and 2 bases lay outside the gene matches. Germline V gives CDR1 SGHNT, CDR2 YENEEA. This CDR3 comprises 13 residues. Written as DNA, the CDR3 is TGTGCCAGCAGCCAGGACAGGTACAATGAGCAGTTCTTC. It yields the protein CASSQDRYNEQFF. The whole variable domain, remainder taken from reference TRBV11-3 and TRBJ2-1, is EAGVVQSPRYKIIEKKQPVAFWCNPISGHNTLYWYLQNLGQGPELLIRYENEEAVDDSQLPKDRFSAERLKGVDSTLKIQPAELGDSAVYLCASSQDRYNEQFFGPGTRLTVL.

This clone was observed a handful of times. J is TRBJ1-1 and V is TRBV9; D call uncertain. CDR1 and CDR2 (germline): SGDLS, YYNGEE. The CDR3 has 12 amino acids. Trimming took 4 bases from V and 7 from J, leaving 11 bases between them. The CDR3 nucleotides are TGTGCCAGCAGCTCCAACCGAGGTGAAGCTTTCTTT. It encodes CASSSNRGEAFF.

The V and J genes are TRBV27 and TRBJ1-4; TRBD1 might be the D (5 bases). Germline CDR1 is MNHEY and CDR2 is SMNVEV (reference sequence). This CDR3 is 15 amino acids long. V was shortened by 1 base and J by 7 bases, with 13 bases between the two germline ends. CDR3 protein: CASSLWGERVEKLFF. Written as DNA, the CDR3 is TGTGCCAGCAGTTTATGGGGGGAACGGGTTGAAAAACTGTTTTTT.

The CDR3, as DNA: TGTGCCAGCAGCTTAGCGCTCGGCGGGGAGCAGTTCTTC. This codes for CASSLALGGEQFF. V and J are TRBV7-2 and TRBJ2-1; maybe TRBD2 (5 bases). The V end was cut by 0 bases, the J end by 10 bases, with 10 bases between. CDR1 and CDR2 from the germline V gene are SGHTA and FQGNSA. The CDR3 extends over 13 amino acids. The variable domain in full, with the rest retrieved from reference TRBV7-2 and TRBJ2-1, is GAGVSQSPSNKVTEKGKDVELRCDPISGHTALYWYRQSLGQGLEFLIYFQGNSAPDKSGLPSDRFSAERTGGSVSTLTIQRTQQEDSAVYLCASSLALGGEQFFGPGTRLTVL.

This chain connects TRBV11-2 to TRBJ2-1; 10 bases fit TRBD2. CDR3 length: 18 residues. The germline V gene encodes CDR1 SGHAT and CDR2 FQNNGV. After removal of 2 bases from V and 3 bases from J, the junction contained 10 bases not matched to a gene. This chain's CDR3 is CASSLTLASGSYYNEQFF. CDR3 DNA: TGTGCCAGCAGCTTAACGCTGGCTAGCGGGAGTTACTACAATGAGCAGTTCTTC.

J is TRBJ2-7 and V is TRBV7-6; perhaps TRBD1 as D (5 bases). CDR1 SGHVS and CDR2 FNYEAQ come from the germline V gene. This CDR3 spans 14 amino acids. Trimming removed 0 bases from V and 4 bases from J, with 10 bases in between. The CDR3, as DNA: TGTGCCAGCAGCTTAGCGGACACGTCGTACGAGCAGTACTTC. It encodes CASSLADTSYEQYF.

This clone was found once. The rearrangement joins TRBV11-1 to TRBJ1-2; D call uncertain. The V and J ends lost 5 bases and 1 base respectively, with 17 bases between them. The length of the CDR3 is 16 residues. Looked up from germline, CDR1 is SGHAT and CDR2 is FQDESV (reference sequence). The CDR3 loop is CASSPLGAGLNYGYTF. CDR3 coding DNA: TGTGCCAGCAGCCCCCTAGGAGCGGGCCTTAACTATGGCTACACCTTC.

V and J are TRBV25-1 and TRBJ1-4, with TRBD1 matching over 8 bases. J gave up 3 bases and V 6 bases, and 0 bases lay outside the gene matches. Germline CDR1 is MGHDK and CDR2 is SYGVNS. The CDR3 is 13 residues long. The CDR3 is CASRQGANEKLFF. The CDR3 DNA sequence: TGTGCCAGCAGACAGGGGGCTAATGAAAAACTGTTTTTT.

This clone has only one observation. The V gene is TRBV5-1, the J gene TRBJ1-2, with D maybe TRBD1 (5 bases). Trimming left V 3 bases short and J 5 bases short, with 11 bases between. The CDR3 has 13 residues. CDR1 and CDR2 (germline): SGHRS, YFSETQ. CDR3 nucleotides: TGCGCCAGCAGCTCCAGGGATGAGTATGGCTACACCTTC. It codes for CASSSRDEYGYTF.

The genes are TRBV7-9 and TRBJ2-3; 9 nucleotides agree with TRBD1. Germline V gives CDR1 SEHNR, CDR2 FQNEAQ (reference sequence). The CDR3 covers 15 residues. With V trimmed by 4 bases and J by 5 bases, 7 bases remained unmatched. CDR3 sequence (DNA): TGTGCCAGCAGCTACACAGGGGGCCCCGGAGATACGCAGTATTTT. This codes for CASSYTGGPGDTQYF.